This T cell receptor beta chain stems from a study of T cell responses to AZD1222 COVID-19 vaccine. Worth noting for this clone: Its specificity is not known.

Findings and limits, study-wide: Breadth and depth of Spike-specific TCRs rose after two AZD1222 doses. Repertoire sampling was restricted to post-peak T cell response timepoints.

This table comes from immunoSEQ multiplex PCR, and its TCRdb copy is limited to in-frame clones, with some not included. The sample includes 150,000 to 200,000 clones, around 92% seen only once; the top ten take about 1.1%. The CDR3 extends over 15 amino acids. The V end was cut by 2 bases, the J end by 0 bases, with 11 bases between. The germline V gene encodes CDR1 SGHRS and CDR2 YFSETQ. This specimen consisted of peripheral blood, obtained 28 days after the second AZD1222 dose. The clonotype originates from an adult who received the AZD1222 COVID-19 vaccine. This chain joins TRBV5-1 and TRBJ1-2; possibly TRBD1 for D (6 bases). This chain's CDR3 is CASSLTGFSNYGYTF. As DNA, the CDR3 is TGCGCCAGCAGCTTAACAGGGTTTTCTAACTATGGCTACACCTTC.